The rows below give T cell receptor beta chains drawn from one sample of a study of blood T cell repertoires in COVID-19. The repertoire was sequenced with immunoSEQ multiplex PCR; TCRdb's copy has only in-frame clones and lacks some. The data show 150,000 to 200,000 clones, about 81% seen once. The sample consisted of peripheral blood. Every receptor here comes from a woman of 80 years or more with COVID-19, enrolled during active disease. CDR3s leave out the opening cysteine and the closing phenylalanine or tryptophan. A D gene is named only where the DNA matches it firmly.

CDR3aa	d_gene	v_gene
ASSLARNRGYGYT	TRBD1	TRBV7-2
ASSAYGDMNTEAF	-	TRBV11-3
ASSLEPAGGYNEQF	TRBD2	TRBV7-2
ASSVTSYSTGELF	-	TRBV9
ASSPGQGIAAGNTIY	TRBD1	TRBV7-6
ASSQTSGEETQY	TRBD2	TRBV3-1/TRBV3-2
ASKYRGGTEAF	TRBD1	TRBV2
ASSGRGTDTQY	-	TRBV6-5
ASSAQGIYGYT	TRBD1	TRBV27
ASKGWDRGGNQPQH	TRBD1	TRBV19
ASSQGQGGVGEKLF	TRBD1	TRBV4-3
ASSSGQGRFASTDTQY	TRBD1	TRBV7-2
ATSDPYYGYT	-	TRBV24-1
ASSEVGGNYGYT	-	TRBV2
ASSQFERDRGRSNQPQH	TRBD1	TRBV4-1
ASSPLSGETETQY	-	TRBV18
ASSLRGGPAYEQY	TRBD2	TRBV7-2
AISESTTGLKLF	-	TRBV10-3
ASSQATGFSYEQY	-	TRBV3-1/TRBV3-2
ASSDYGTGTEAF	TRBD1	TRBV19
ASSLTTGVTEAF	TRBD1	TRBV7-9
ASSPSGNWPGELF	TRBD2	TRBV5-4
ASSATGVGNTEAF	TRBD1	TRBV5-1
ARSTQGQSYEQY	TRBD1	TRBV3-1/TRBV3-2
ASAKREGYEQY	TRBD2	TRBV6-4
ASSQEGRYDSNQPQH	-	TRBV4-2
SVDVVRDTEAF	-	TRBV29-1
ASRGDRGRNSPLH	TRBD1	TRBV2
SAELGQGKY	-	TRBV20-1
ASSQKQILNEKLF	-	TRBV3-1/TRBV3-2
ASSVMWGIGELF	-	TRBV2
ASSLGPRGMNTEAF	TRBD1	TRBV5-1
ASSFERFNPSGPRGEQY	-	TRBV28
AWTGDLVITGELF	-	TRBV30
ATAEGAFNTEAF	TRBD1	TRBV10-3
ASSSLARGLTDTQY	-	TRBV18
ASSLLDREGEQF	-	TRBV11-2
ASRWDRDETQY	-	TRBV12-2
ASAGGSLSYNEQF	TRBD2	TRBV7-9
ASSASAGMNTEAF	-	TRBV18
ASSPLTGTEAF	TRBD1	TRBV6-6
ASSERGGQGGWYGYT	TRBD1	TRBV2
ASSLGLAGANVLT	-	TRBV5-4
ASSLGFGGVNLYEQF	TRBD2	TRBV11-2
ASSQDWGDTEAF	-	TRBV4-1
ASSEAAGVGYEQY	TRBD2	TRBV6-1
ASSTGNTEAF	-	TRBV28